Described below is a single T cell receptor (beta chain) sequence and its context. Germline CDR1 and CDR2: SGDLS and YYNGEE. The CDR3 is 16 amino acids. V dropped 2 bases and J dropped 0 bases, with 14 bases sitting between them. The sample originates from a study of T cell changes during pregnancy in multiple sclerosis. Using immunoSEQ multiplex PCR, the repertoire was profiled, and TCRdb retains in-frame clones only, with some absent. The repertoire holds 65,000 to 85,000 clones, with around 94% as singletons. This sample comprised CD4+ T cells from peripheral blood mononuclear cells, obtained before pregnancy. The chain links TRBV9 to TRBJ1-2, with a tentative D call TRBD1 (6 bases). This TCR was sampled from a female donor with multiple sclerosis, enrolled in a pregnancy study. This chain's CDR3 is CASSVAAQGPNYGYTF. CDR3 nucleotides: TGTGCCAGCAGCGTGGCCGCACAGGGCCCTAACTATGGCTACACCTTC.